One sample yielded the 12 T cell receptor beta chains listed below, sequenced in a study of T-cell reconstitution after alpha-beta-depleted transplantation in children. It was with unique molecular identifiers that the TCRbeta library was prepared. Each CDR3 protein is one row after TCRdb ran MiXCR on the PCR reads. Of a few hundred thousand distinct CDR3 sequences in the sample, roughly 25% were seen once. Sequenced here: PBMCs, sampled before TCRalphabeta/CD19-depleted stem cell transplant. The source of these receptors is a girl aged 2 to 9 with Fanconi anemia, due to receive a stem cell transplant.

This clonotype was found many times. The rearrangement uses TRBV3-1 and TRBJ1-5; D remains unclear. From germline, CDR1 is LGHDT and CDR2 YNNKEL (reference sequence). The CDR3 covers 16 residues. V lost 1 base, J lost 2 bases, and 12 bases lay in between. Here the CDR3 reads CASSQGSGAGNQPQHF. The CDR3 nucleotides are TGTGCCAGCAGCCAAGGCTCTGGTGCCGGCAATCAGCCCCAGCATTTT.

This clonotype was counted only a few times. V gene TRBV12-3 or TRBV12-4 combines with J gene TRBJ2-1; TRBD1 matches at 8 bases. V trimming: 1 base; J trimming: 4 bases; junction bases outside the gene matches: 3. The CDR3 is made up of 15 amino acids. CDR3 coding DNA: TGTGCCAGCAGTTTAGTGACAGGGGTGTACAATGAGCAGTTCTTC. Protein: CASSLVTGVYNEQFF.

This clonotype turned up a few times. The rearrangement joins TRBV7-9 to TRBJ2-1; D gene uncertain. The CDR3 totals 17 residues. The V and J ends lost 4 bases and 3 bases respectively, with 19 bases between them. From germline, CDR1 is SEHNR and CDR2 FQNEAQ (reference sequence). For the CDR3, the DNA is TGTGCCAGCAGCTCCACTTCTCCCCTGGAGAACTACAATGAGCAGTTCTTC. Translating gives CASSSTSPLENYNEQFF. The full variable domain, in which reference TRBV7-9 and TRBJ2-1 provide the parts outside the CDR3, is DTGVSQNPRHKITKRGQNVTFRCDPISEHNRLYWYRQTLGQGPEFLTYFQNEAQLEKSRLLSDRFSAERPKGSFSTLEIQRTEQGDSAMYLCASSSTSPLENYNEQFFGPGTRLTVL.

This clonotype was recorded many times. The chain combines TRBV5-6 with TRBJ1-1; 8 bases map to TRBD1. The CDR3 runs 15 residues. V shed 4 bases, J shed 1 base, and the junction held 6 bases outside the gene matches. Germline loops: CDR1 SGHDT, CDR2 YYEEEE. CDR3 coding DNA: TGTGCCAGCAGCGTGTTACAGGGGGAGAACACTGAAGCTTTCTTT. As protein: CASSVLQGENTEAFF.

This chain links TRBV29-1 with TRBJ1-5; maybe TRBD1 (6 bases). CDR3 length: 13 residues. Trimming cost V 4 bases and J 6 bases, with 13 bases left between them. Per germline, CDR1 SQVTM and CDR2 ANQGSEA. CDR3 sequence: CSVVGGRGQPQHF. The CDR3 bases are TGCAGCGTTGTGGGGGGCAGGGGTCAGCCCCAGCATTTT. Supplemented by reference TRBV29-1 and TRBJ1-5, the full variable domain reads SAVISQKPSRDICQRGTSLTIQCQVDSQVTMMFWYRQQPGQSLTLIATANQGSEATYESGFVIDKFPISRPNLTFSTLTVSNMSPEDSSIYLCSVVGGRGQPQHFGDGTRLSIL.

This clonotype was seen only a few times. The rearrangement joins TRBV20-1 to TRBJ1-1; D unresolved. Deletions cut 3 bases from V and 6 bases from J, with 8 bases between. CDR3 length equals 11 residues. The germline CDR1 and CDR2 sequences are DFQATT and SNEGSKA (reference sequence). The CDR3 DNA sequence: TGCAGTGCTAGGCACGAGGCTGAAGCTTTCTTT. Translated, it gives CSARHEAEAFF.

This sequence joins TRBV29-1 and TRBJ2-1; D tentatively fits TRBD1 or TRBD2 (5 bases each). V was pared by 6 bases and J by 9 bases, with 18 bases between. The CDR3 consists of 13 residues. Germline values: CDR1 SQVTM, CDR2 ANQGSEA. The CDR3 DNA reads as TGCAGCGTAGATTCAACCGGGACCACTGAGCAGTTCTTC. Amino acid sequence: CSVDSTGTTEQFF.

This clonotype was detected ten times or more. The genes are TRBV10-3 and TRBJ2-5; tentative D call: TRBD1 (5 bases). Trimming took off 3 bases at V and 7 bases at J, with 15 bases between the two ends. CDR1 and CDR2 (germline): ENHRY, SYGVKD. The length of the CDR3 is 14 residues. CDR3 loop: CAISEGVQSGTQYF. The CDR3 region has the DNA TGTGCCATCAGTGAAGGGGTACAGAGTGGGACCCAGTACTTC.

This clonotype came up many times. The chain combines TRBV27 with TRBJ2-7; no definite D call. Germline CDR1 MNHEY, CDR2 SMNVEV (reference sequence). The V gene lost 3 bases and the J gene lost 0 bases, with 6 bases spanning the gap. The length of the CDR3 is 13 residues. The CDR3 bases are TGTGCCAGCAGTTTTCACAGCTCCTACGAGCAGTACTTC. Residues: CASSFHSSYEQYF.

The rearrangement joins TRBV11-2 to TRBJ2-1, with 9 bases fitting TRBD1. The CDR3 length is 16 residues. J lost 4 bases, V lost 1 base, and 5 bases had no gene match. CDR1 is SGHAT and CDR2 is FQNNGV in the germline V gene. DNA of the CDR3: TGTGCCAGCAGCTTAGCAACAGGGGGCGCATACAATGAGCAGTTCTTC. Its translation: CASSLATGGAYNEQFF.

This clonotype was counted ten times or more. Written as DNA, the CDR3 is TGTGCCAGCAGCGTAGATAAAGATGAGCAGTTCTTC. It specifies CASSVDKDEQFF. The chain has TRBV9 and TRBJ2-1; D gene ambiguous. CDR1 SGDLS and CDR2 YYNGEE come from the germline V gene. The length of the CDR3 is 12 residues. V was shortened by 0 bases and J by 8 bases, with 6 bases between the two germline ends.

This clonotype showed up many times. The V gene is TRBV20-1, the J gene TRBJ1-3, with TRBD1 as a possible D gene (6 bases). Trimming cost V 5 bases and J 4 bases, with 12 bases left between them. The V gene's germline CDR1 is DFQATT and CDR2 SNEGSKA (reference sequence). This CDR3 contains 13 residues. CDR3 sequence reads: CSAGGLGGNTIYF. CDR3 in DNA: TGCAGTGCTGGGGGGCTGGGAGGAAACACCATATATTTT.